The rows below give T cell receptor beta chains drawn from one sample of a study of CD8 T cells in ankylosing spondylitis. Each CDR3 protein gets one entry after TCRdb re-called the 5' RACE reads with MiXCR. The profile covers some 220,000 distinct CDR3 sequences, with about 7.3% appearing a single time and approximately 15% taken by the ten largest. The sequenced sample was blood, either unsorted or a sorted T cell fraction (not recorded which). These receptors all stem from a male donor with ankylosing spondylitis. Each CDR3 is given with its conserved first and last residue. The D gene is left open where the match is weak. Where a row states a size, it is once, few, many or the class of an expanded clone; other rows omit it.

V: TRBV4-3
size: few
D: NA
J: TRBJ2-1
length: 16
CDR3: CASSQGAKSSYNEQFF
DNA: TGCGCCAGCAGCCAAGGCGCGAAGAGCTCCTACAATGAGCAGTTCTTC

V: TRBV6-8
size: NA
D: NA
J: TRBJ2-3
length: 17
CDR3: CASSYPPHWRDGDTQYF
DNA: TGTGCCAGCAGTTACCCCCCCCACTGGCGGGATGGAGATACGCAGTATTTT

V: TRBV10-1
size: NA
D: NA
J: TRBJ1-6
length: 11
CDR3: CASRANSPLHF
DNA: TGCGCCAGCCGAGCTAATTCACCCCTCCACTTT

V: TRBV7-9
size: NA
D: NA
J: TRBJ2-7
length: 12
CDR3: CASSTRGSHLYF
DNA: TGTGCCAGCAGTACTCGGGGCTCTCATCTGTACTTC

V: TRBV6-1
size: NA
D: NA
J: TRBJ2-3
length: 15
CDR3: CASIPSEEGPDTQYF
DNA: TGTGCCAGCATCCCCAGCGAGGAGGGGCCAGATACGCAGTATTTT

V: TRBV27
size: NA
D: TRBD1
J: TRBJ1-5
length: 14
CDR3: CASRTGPNNQPQHF
DNA: TGTGCCAGCCGGACAGGCCCAAACAATCAGCCCCAGCATTTT

V: TRBV19
size: many
D: NA
J: TRBJ1-4
length: 11
CDR3: CATRGGEKLFF
DNA: TGTGCCACCAGAGGAGGTGAAAAACTGTTTTTT

V: TRBV27
size: many
D: NA
J: TRBJ1-6
length: 12
CDR3: CASRSMVSPLHF
DNA: TGTGCCAGCAGGTCAATGGTTTCACCCCTCCACTTT

V: TRBV6-2/TRBV6-3
size: many
D: TRBD2
J: TRBJ2-7
length: 13
CDR3: CASTRGESYEQYF
DNA: TGTGCCAGTACTCGGGGGGAATCCTACGAGCAGTACTTC

V: TRBV28
size: few
D: NA
J: TRBJ2-2
length: 12
CDR3: CASKLGSGELFF
DNA: TGTGCCAGCAAATTGGGTTCCGGGGAGCTGTTTTTT

V: TRBV19
size: NA
D: TRBD1
J: TRBJ1-2
length: 14
CDR3: CASSAGTGGYGYTF
DNA: TGTGCCAGTAGCGCCGGGACAGGGGGCTATGGCTACACCTTC

V: TRBV4-1
size: NA
D: TRBD2
J: TRBJ2-5
length: 17
CDR3: CASSQDGLAGGLETQYF
DNA: TGCGCCAGCAGCCAAGACGGACTAGCGGGAGGGCTAGAGACCCAGTACTTC

V: TRBV19
size: NA
D: TRBD2
J: TRBJ2-3
length: 18
CDR3: CASSMMLAGVMGPDTQYF
DNA: TGTGCCAGTAGTATGATGTTAGCGGGAGTCATGGGGCCAGATACGCAGTATTTT

V: TRBV7-2
size: many
D: NA
J: TRBJ1-2
length: 12
CDR3: CASSFVFQGYTF
DNA: TGTGCCAGCAGCTTTGTATTCCAGGGCTACACCTTC

V: TRBV20-1
size: many
D: TRBD1
J: TRBJ2-2
length: 15
CDR3: CSASSGTANTGELFF
DNA: TGCAGTGCTAGTTCCGGGACAGCGAACACCGGGGAGCTGTTTTTT

V: TRBV5-1
size: many
D: TRBD1
J: TRBJ2-7
length: 15
CDR3: CASSLPDRVPYEQYF
DNA: TGCGCCAGCAGCTTGCCCGACAGGGTCCCTTACGAGCAGTACTTC

V: TRBV27
size: few
D: TRBD2
J: TRBJ2-7
length: 14
CDR3: CASSPGLAGIQQYF
DNA: TGTGCCAGCAGCCCGGGACTAGCGGGAATTCAGCAGTACTTC

V: TRBV20-1
size: many
D: TRBD2
J: TRBJ2-3
length: 16
CDR3: CSARDLPSGIRDTQYF
DNA: TGCAGTGCTAGAGATCTCCCTAGCGGGATCAGAGATACGCAGTATTTT

V: TRBV2
size: few
D: NA
J: TRBJ2-7
length: 14
CDR3: CASSDLGHRYEQYF
DNA: TGTGCCAGCAGTGACCTGGGACATAGATACGAGCAGTACTTC

V: TRBV6-1
size: few
D: NA
J: TRBJ2-6
length: 8
CDR3: CAINVLTF
DNA: TGCGCCATAAACGTCCTGACTTTC

V: TRBV9
size: many
D: NA
J: TRBJ2-1
length: 14
CDR3: CASSGGSSYNEQFF
DNA: TGTGCCAGCAGCGGGGGGAGCTCCTACAATGAGCAGTTCTTC

V: TRBV29-1
size: many
D: NA
J: TRBJ2-3
length: 14
CDR3: CSGRLATSTDTQYF
DNA: TGCAGCGGGCGACTTGCTACATCGACAGATACGCAGTATTTT

V: TRBV28
size: many
D: TRBD1
J: TRBJ2-7
length: 17
CDR3: CASSLGSRTGTYYEQYF
DNA: TGTGCCAGCAGTTTAGGCTCTAGGACAGGGACATACTACGAGCAGTACTTC

V: TRBV7-6
size: few
D: TRBD2
J: TRBJ2-3
length: 17
CDR3: CASSLGHSREVSDTQYF
DNA: TGTGCCAGCAGCTTAGGTCACTCGCGGGAGGTTTCAGATACGCAGTATTTT

V: TRBV5-5
size: many
D: TRBD1
J: TRBJ2-1
length: 16
CDR3: CASSLGTGGVYNEQFF
DNA: TGTGCCAGCAGCTTGGGGACAGGGGGTGTATACAATGAGCAGTTCTTC

V: TRBV4-3
size: many
D: TRBD1
J: TRBJ1-2
length: 17
CDR3: CASSQDEGGGGIYGYTF
DNA: TGCGCCAGCAGCCAAGATGAGGGAGGGGGCGGAATCTATGGCTACACCTTC

V: TRBV4-3
size: many
D: TRBD2
J: TRBJ2-7
length: 16
CDR3: CASSQDWLAGSNEQYF
DNA: TGCGCCAGCAGCCAAGATTGGCTAGCGGGGTCCAACGAGCAGTACTTC

V: TRBV28
size: many
D: NA
J: TRBJ2-7
length: 14
CDR3: CASSRTAKGAEQYF
DNA: TGTGCCAGCAGTCGGACCGCGAAGGGTGCTGAGCAGTACTTC

V: TRBV28
size: NA
D: NA
J: TRBJ2-7
length: 15
CDR3: CASSSPQRGHYEQYF
DNA: TGTGCCAGCAGTTCCCCCCAGCGGGGACACTACGAGCAGTACTTC

V: TRBV12-5
size: many
D: NA
J: TRBJ1-2
length: 14
CDR3: CASGLAPGYSGYTF
DNA: TGTGCTAGTGGTTTGGCCCCAGGGTACAGTGGCTACACCTTC

V: TRBV6-2/TRBV6-3
size: many
D: NA
J: TRBJ2-7
length: 13
CDR3: CASRQESTYEQYF
DNA: TGTGCCAGCAGACAGGAATCAACCTACGAGCAGTACTTC

V: TRBV3-1
size: many
D: NA
J: TRBJ1-1
length: 14
CDR3: CASRPGLSVGEAFF
DNA: TGTGCCAGCAGACCGGGACTATCGGTTGGGGAAGCTTTCTTT

V: TRBV4-3
size: many
D: NA
J: TRBJ1-2
length: 15
CDR3: CASSRLMAPNYGYTF
DNA: TGCGCCAGCAGCCGCCTTATGGCCCCCAACTATGGCTACACCTTC

V: TRBV5-1
size: many
D: NA
J: TRBJ2-7
length: 12
CDR3: CASSNWTYEQYF
DNA: TGCGCCAGCAGTAATTGGACATACGAGCAGTACTTC

V: TRBV27
size: many
D: NA
J: TRBJ1-1
length: 13
CDR3: CASILAGGSEAFF
DNA: TGTGCCAGCATCTTGGCGGGGGGGTCTGAAGCTTTCTTT

V: TRBV27
size: many
D: NA
J: TRBJ2-6
length: 16
CDR3: CASTSSLMLRANVLTF
DNA: TGTGCCAGCACCTCGTCGCTTATGTTGAGGGCCAACGTCCTGACTTTC

V: TRBV4-1
size: many
D: NA
J: TRBJ1-1
length: 16
CDR3: CASSQTRRDLGTEAFF
DNA: TGCGCCAGCAGCCAAACTCGAAGGGACCTTGGCACTGAAGCTTTCTTT

V: TRBV5-1
size: many
D: TRBD1
J: TRBJ1-1
length: 15
CDR3: CASSLVGQGRTEAFF
DNA: TGCGCCAGCAGCTTGGTTGGACAGGGAAGGACTGAAGCTTTCTTT